What follows describes a single T cell receptor beta chain. The data originate from a study of TIL therapy for anti-PD-1-resistant metastatic lung cancer. The immunoSEQ assay was v3. Sequencing was performed with immunoSEQ multiplex PCR; in TCRdb, only in-frame clones are kept and a portion is missing. The table has 25,000 to 30,000 clones, 63% seen once. Documented time point: pre-treatment sample, taken before nivolumab and TIL therapy. The tumor samples were excised metastases, mostly pleural nodules or supraclavicular lymph nodes. This CDR3 is 14 amino acids long. Germline V gene sequence: CDR1 SGHDT, CDR2 YYEEEE. Trimming took 5 bases from V and 8 from J; bases not matched to a gene: 12.

The receptor comes from a woman aged 30 to 85 with non-small cell lung cancer. The chain links TRBV5-6 to TRBJ1-2; 7 nucleotides align to TRBD1. The specimen was tumor tissue, collected at baseline. The CDR3 nucleotides read TGTGCCAGCAGTTCGGACAGGACCTATAGGGGCTACACCTTC. This translates into CASSSDRTYRGYTF.